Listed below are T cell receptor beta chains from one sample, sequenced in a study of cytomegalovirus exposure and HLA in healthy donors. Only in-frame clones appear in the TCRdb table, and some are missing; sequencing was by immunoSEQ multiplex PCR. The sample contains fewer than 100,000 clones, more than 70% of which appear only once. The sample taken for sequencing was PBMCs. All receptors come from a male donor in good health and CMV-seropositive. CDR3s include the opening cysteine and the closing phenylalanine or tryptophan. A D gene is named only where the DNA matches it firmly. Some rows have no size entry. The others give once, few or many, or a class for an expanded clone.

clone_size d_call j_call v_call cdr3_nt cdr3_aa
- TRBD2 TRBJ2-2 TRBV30 TGTGCCCTCGTGGGGGGGACCGGGGAGCTGTTTTTT CALVGGTGELFF
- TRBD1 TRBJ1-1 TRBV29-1 TGCAGCGCCCGGGGGGACAGGAATCTCGGGGGCACTGAAGCTTTCTTT CSARGDRNLGGTEAFF
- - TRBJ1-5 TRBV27 TGTGCCAGCAGTTCTGCCAGGGATGTTAGCAATCAGCCCCAGCATTTT CASSSARDVSNQPQHF
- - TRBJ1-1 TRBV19 TGTGCCAGTAGTATTCCGCGGGAAATAGGCACTGAAGCTTTCTTT CASSIPREIGTEAFF
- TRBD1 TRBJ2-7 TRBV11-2 TGTGCCAGCAGCTTAACAGGGGACACCTACGAGCAGTACTTC CASSLTGDTYEQYF
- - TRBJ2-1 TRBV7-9 TGTGCCAGCAGCTTTGGCGGGGAGAGCGGAAGCTCCTACAATGAGCAGTTCTTC CASSFGGESGSSYNEQFF
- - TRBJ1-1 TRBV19 TGTGCCAGTAGTATACGGGATACGGCTTTCTTT CASSIRDTAFF
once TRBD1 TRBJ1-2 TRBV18 TGTGCCAGCTCACCATTGACAGGGGGGGACTTCCCCTTC CASSPLTGGDFPF
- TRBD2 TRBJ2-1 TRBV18 TGTGCCAGCTCACTGTCTGTAGCGGGGGGGAATGAGCAGTTCTTC CASSLSVAGGNEQFF
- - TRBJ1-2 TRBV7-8 TGTGCCAGCAGCTTAGCGGCAGGTAGCTATGGCTACACCTTC CASSLAAGSYGYTF
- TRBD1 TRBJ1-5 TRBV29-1 TGCAGCGTCGAGACAGGGGGCAATCAGCCCCAGCATTTT CSVETGGNQPQHF
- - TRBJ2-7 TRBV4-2 TGTGCCAGCAGCCAAGGTCGGTCTCGGGGCGAGCAGTACTTC CASSQGRSRGEQYF
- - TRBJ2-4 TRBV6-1 TGTGCCAGCAGTGTTCAGGCCTCTGCGGGGGCCAAAAACATTCAGTACTTC CASSVQASAGAKNIQYF
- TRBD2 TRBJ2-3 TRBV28 TGTGCCAGCAGTACCCGACTAGCGGGAGTGGATACGCAGTATTTT CASSTRLAGVDTQYF
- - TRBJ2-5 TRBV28 TGTGCCAGCAGTCCCCTACGGGAGCCAGAGACCCAGTACTTC CASSPLREPETQYF
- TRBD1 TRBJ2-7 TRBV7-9 TGTGCCAGCAGCTTACTAGGGGGCCTCAATGCCTACGAGCAGTACTTC CASSLLGGLNAYEQYF
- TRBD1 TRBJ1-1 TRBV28 TGTGCCAGCAGTTCGCAGGGGGCAATGAACACTGAAGCTTTCTTT CASSSQGAMNTEAFF
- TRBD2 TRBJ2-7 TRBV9 TGTGCCAGCAGCGTAGGGGGAGGGGCCCCCTACGAGCAGTACTTC CASSVGGGAPYEQYF
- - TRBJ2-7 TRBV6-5 TGTGCCAGCAGTTACGGGGCTGACTCCTACGAGCAGTACTTC CASSYGADSYEQYF
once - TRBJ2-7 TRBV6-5 TGTGCCAGCAGTTCCTCTGGAGGGGGCGCACACGAGCAGTACTTC CASSSSGGGAHEQYF
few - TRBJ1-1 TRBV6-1 TGTGCCAGCAGTGAAGGGCAGGGGTACACTGAAGCTTTCTTT CASSEGQGYTEAFF
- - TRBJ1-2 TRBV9 TGTGCCAGCAGCGTACCCTCCGGCTACACCTTC CASSVPSGYTF
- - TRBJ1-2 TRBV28 TGTGCCAGCAGTTTGAGGGTAGGCTATGGCTACACCTTC CASSLRVGYGYTF
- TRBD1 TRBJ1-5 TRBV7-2 TGTGCCAGCAGCTTAGTGACAGGGGGCCAGCCCCAGCATTTT CASSLVTGGQPQHF
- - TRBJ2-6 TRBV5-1 TGCGCCAGCAGCCCCCTGGGGAGCTCGACCTCTGGGGCCAACGTCCTGACTTTC CASSPLGSSTSGANVLTF
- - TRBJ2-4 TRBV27 TGTGCCAGCAGTTGGACTGGTGGGAACATTCAGTACTTC CASSWTGGNIQYF
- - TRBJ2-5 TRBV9 TGTGCCAGCAGCGTAGAACCCGGTCGGCAAGAGACCCAGTACTTC CASSVEPGRQETQYF
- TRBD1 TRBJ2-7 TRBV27 TGTGCCAGCAGTGGCGGGACAGGGGCCCTCGAGCAGTACTTC CASSGGTGALEQYF
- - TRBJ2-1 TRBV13 TGTGCCAGCAGCTTACTACTCTTAGCGGACAATGAGCAGTTCTTC CASSLLLLADNEQFF